These T cell receptor beta chains were read from a single sample in a study of PD-L1 blockade in urothelial cancer. Repertoires were generated with immunoSEQ multiplex PCR, while TCRdb's copy carries only in-frame clones and drops some. The sample shows 23,000 or so clones, roughly 84% of them seen only once. Sequencing was performed on PBMCs, taken around atezolizumab (anti-PD-L1) treatment. Source of these receptors: a man in his 70s with urothelial cancer. Each CDR3 is given with its conserved first and last residue. The order of the fields is D gene, J gene, V gene, clone size, CDR3 protein, CDR3 DNA. The D gene is left open where the match is weak. The size field is filled for only some rows; it gives once, few, many or a size class.

>.|TRBJ1-4|TRBV28|.
CASSPGTTNEKLFF
TGTGCCAGCAGCCCCGGTACAACTAATGAAAAACTGTTTTTT
>TRBD2|TRBJ2-3|TRBV4-3|.
CASSQGSSGRSTDTQYF
TGCGCCAGCAGCCAAGGATCCAGCGGGAGGAGCACAGATACGCAGTATTTT
>TRBD1|TRBJ1-5|TRBV29-1|.
CSVEDQGGEGPQHF
TGCAGCGTTGAAGACCAGGGGGGAGAGGGGCCCCAGCATTTT
>TRBD2|TRBJ2-1|TRBV2|.
CASREGLAGVEQFF
TGTGCCAGCAGGGAGGGACTAGCGGGAGTAGAGCAGTTCTTC
>.|TRBJ1-2|TRBV29-1|.
CSVVFTGQANYGYTF
TGCAGCGTTGTTTTTACAGGGCAGGCTAACTATGGCTACACCTTC
>.|TRBJ1-1|TRBV20-1|.
CSAPRNTEAFF
TGCAGTGCTCCCCGGAACACTGAAGCTTTCTTT
>.|TRBJ2-5|TRBV5-4|.
CASTRGLGETQYF
TGTGCCAGCACCCGGGGACTGGGAGAGACCCAGTACTTC
>.|TRBJ2-5|TRBV18|.
CASSPDTGGETQYF
TGTGCCAGCTCACCCGACACCGGGGGAGAGACCCAGTACTTC
>.|TRBJ2-7|TRBV7-2|.
CASSTRDGGYEQYF
TGTGCCAGCAGCACCCGGGACGGGGGTTACGAGCAGTACTTC
>.|TRBJ1-4|TRBV4-1|.
CASSQVRTVEKLFF
TGCGCCAGCAGCCAAGTACGGACAGTGGAAAAACTGTTTTTT
>TRBD2|TRBJ2-1|TRBV13|once
CASSYGTSGSDEQFF
TGTGCCAGCAGCTACGGGACTAGCGGGAGCGATGAGCAGTTCTTC
>.|TRBJ2-2|TRBV7-2|.
CASSSPIRAITGELFF
TGTGCCAGCAGCTCGCCTATAAGAGCGATCACCGGGGAGCTGTTTTTT
>.|TRBJ2-4|TRBV2|.
CASSDGEAKNIQYF
TGTGCCAGCAGTGACGGGGAAGCCAAAAACATTCAGTACTTC
>.|TRBJ2-7|TRBV4-3|.
CASSQDSASVYEQYF
TGCGCCAGCAGCCAAGATTCAGCGAGCGTATACGAGCAGTACTTC
>.|TRBJ1-2|TRBV5-1|.
CASSLGAGRQSSYGYTF
TGCGCCAGCAGCTTAGGGGCAGGACGTCAAAGTTCCTATGGCTACACCTTC
>.|TRBJ1-4|TRBV2|.
CASSNGGFFREKLFF
TGTGCCAGCAGTAATGGGGGGTTTTTCCGCGAAAAACTGTTTTTT
>.|TRBJ2-3|TRBV28|.
CASSLSRNTDTQYF
TGTGCCAGCAGTTTAAGCAGGAACACAGATACGCAGTATTTT
>.|TRBJ2-7|TRBV28|.
CASSLDSHDYEQYF
TGTGCCAGCAGCCTAGACAGCCACGACTACGAGCAGTACTTC
>TRBD2|TRBJ2-5|TRBV11-3|.
CASSTRTSGIQETQYF
TGTGCCAGCAGCACCCGGACTAGCGGGATTCAAGAGACCCAGTACTTC
>.|TRBJ2-2|TRBV7-9|once
CASSSYATIQGVPGELFF
TGTGCCAGCAGCTCGTACGCCACTATACAGGGTGTCCCCGGGGAGCTGTTTTTT
>.|TRBJ2-3|TRBV7-6|.
CASSSSGSTDTQYF
TGTGCCAGCAGCTCCAGCGGGAGCACAGATACGCAGTATTTT
>.|TRBJ1-1|TRBV6-5|.
CASSFPGENTEAFF
TGTGCCAGCAGTTTCCCCGGAGAAAACACTGAAGCTTTCTTT
>.|TRBJ2-7|TRBV4-2|once
CASSQDQDSSYEQYF
TGTGCCAGCAGCCAAGATCAGGACAGCTCCTACGAGCAGTACTTC
>.|TRBJ2-1|TRBV7-2|.
CASSSNGVAGNEQFF
TGTGCCAGCAGCTCAAATGGGGTGGCGGGCAATGAGCAGTTCTTC
>.|TRBJ1-4|TRBV7-2|.
CASSSYSGNEKLFF
TGTGCCAGCAGCTCCTATTCGGGTAATGAAAAACTGTTTTTT
>TRBD2|TRBJ2-1|TRBV4-1|.
CASSQDSGEGLNEQFF
TGCGCCAGCAGCCAAGATAGCGGGGAGGGCCTCAATGAGCAGTTCTTC
>.|TRBJ2-5|TRBV7-9|few
CASSNRQSGQKETQYF
TGTGCCAGCAGCAACCGCCAGTCGGGACAAAAAGAGACCCAGTACTTC
>TRBD2|TRBJ2-5|TRBV29-1|.
CSVKREEETQYF
TGCAGCGTTAAGCGGGAGGAGGAGACCCAGTACTTC
>.|TRBJ1-1|TRBV2|.
CASRVGAGTEAFF
TGTGCCAGCAGAGTGGGTGCGGGGACTGAAGCTTTCTTT
>.|TRBJ1-5|TRBV11-2|.
CASSFENQPQHF
TGTGCCAGCAGCTTCGAGAATCAGCCCCAGCATTTT
>TRBD2|TRBJ2-5|TRBV11-3|.
CASSSLAAQETQYF
TGTGCCAGCAGCTCACTAGCGGCCCAAGAGACCCAGTACTTC
>.|TRBJ1-1|TRBV29-1|.
CSKYSSGTEAFF
TGCAGCAAATACAGCTCGGGGACTGAAGCTTTCTTT
>TRBD2|TRBJ2-7|TRBV5-4|.
CASSEFSGSAYEQYF
TGTGCCAGCAGCGAATTTAGCGGGAGCGCCTACGAGCAGTACTTC
>TRBD1|TRBJ2-2|TRBV28|.
CASSLGTGFHGELFF
TGTGCCAGCAGTCTAGGGACAGGGTTTCACGGGGAGCTGTTTTTT
>.|TRBJ2-5|TRBV20-1|.
CSATDKETQYF
TGCAGTGCTACCGACAAAGAGACCCAGTACTTC
>.|TRBJ1-1|TRBV6-5|.
CASTGLSTEAFF
TGTGCCAGTACAGGGTTGAGCACTGAAGCTTTCTTT
>.|TRBJ1-1|TRBV30|.
CAWSAEMNTEAFF
TGTGCCTGGAGTGCGGAGATGAACACTGAAGCTTTCTTT
>.|TRBJ1-1|TRBV6-6|.
CASSYPPRNTEAFF
TGTGCCAGCAGTTACCCTCCCAGGAACACTGAAGCTTTCTTT
>.|TRBJ1-3|TRBV5-4|.
CASSLGTDGNTIYF
TGTGCCAGCAGCTTGGGGACAGACGGAAACACCATATATTTT
>TRBD1|TRBJ1-1|TRBV9|.
CASSLRDRGPNTEAFF
TGTGCCAGCAGCCTTCGGGACAGGGGGCCGAACACTGAAGCTTTCTTT
>TRBD1|TRBJ1-1|TRBV19|.
CASSADRPNTEAFF
TGTGCCAGTAGTGCGGACAGGCCGAACACTGAAGCTTTCTTT
>.|TRBJ1-1|TRBV19|.
CASSIDRNTEAFF
TGTGCCAGTAGTATAGACAGGAACACTGAAGCTTTCTTT
>TRBD1|TRBJ2-2|TRBV6-5|.
CASRSPGQRAGELFF
TGTGCCAGCAGGTCGCCGGGACAGAGAGCCGGGGAGCTGTTTTTT
>.|TRBJ1-2|TRBV6-1|.
CASSEVWTSVNYGYTF
TGTGCCAGCAGTGAAGTCTGGACATCGGTCAACTATGGCTACACCTTC
>.|TRBJ1-2|TRBV27|.
CASSLGSGYGYTF
TGTGCCAGCAGTTTGGGCAGCGGCTATGGCTACACCTTC
>.|TRBJ1-1|TRBV5-8|.
CASSLGSENTEAFF
TGTGCCAGCAGCTTGGGGAGCGAGAACACTGAAGCTTTCTTT
>.|TRBJ2-1|TRBV6-5|.
CASSSHLNNEQFF
TGTGCCAGCAGTTCCCACCTAAACAATGAGCAGTTCTTC
>TRBD2|TRBJ2-7|TRBV2|.
CASTLDGTSDYEQYF
TGTGCCAGCACCCTAGACGGGACTAGCGACTACGAGCAGTACTTC
>TRBD2|TRBJ2-1|TRBV7-9|.
CASSFAGGRYNEQFF
TGTGCCAGCAGCTTCGCGGGAGGTCGATACAATGAGCAGTTCTTC
>TRBD2|TRBJ2-5|TRBV29-1|.
CSVEDSASGRAGVGETQYF
TGCAGCGTTGAAGATTCAGCTAGCGGGAGGGCCGGGGTCGGGGAGACCCAGTACTTC
>.|TRBJ1-4|TRBV4-2|.
CASSLGDSSRATNEKLFF
TGTGCCAGCAGCCTAGGGGATTCTTCAAGGGCAACTAATGAAAAACTGTTTTTT
>TRBD1|TRBJ2-1|TRBV7-9|few
CASSSEQGDSYNEQFF
TGTGCCAGCAGCTCTGAACAGGGGGACTCCTACAATGAGCAGTTCTTC
>.|TRBJ2-7|TRBV25-1|.
CASSSPQQATYEQYF
TGTGCCAGCAGTTCCCCTCAACAGGCGACCTACGAGCAGTACTTC